This TCR beta chain is from a study of control samples from healthy donors and cancer patients. TCRdb's table, derived via immunoSEQ multiplex PCR, lists solely in-frame clones and lacks some. The repertoire consists of 100,000 or so clones, with roughly 90% occurring once and the leading ten covering about 18%. Trimming took 3 bases from V and 4 from J, leaving 9 bases between them. Germline V gene sequence: CDR1 LGHNA, CDR2 YNFKEQ. There are 14 residues in the CDR3. The receptor was derived from a woman aged 45-65 years in good health. The V gene is TRBV4-2, the J gene TRBJ2-2; D gene uncertain. Sequencing was performed on blood. The CDR3 DNA follows: TGTGCCAGCAGCCAGACCAGTACCACCGGGGAGCTGTTTTTT. This sequence encodes CASSQTSTTGELFF.